Listed below are T cell receptor beta chains from one sample, sequenced in a study of blood T cell repertoires in COVID-19. Produced via immunoSEQ multiplex PCR; TCRdb's table is partial and in-frame only. The profile shows 150,000 to 200,000 clones, more than 65% of them singletons. Material for sequencing was PBMCs or T cells enriched from blood (not recorded which). The source of these receptors is a man aged 45-65 years who had recovered from COVID-19. Each CDR3 is given with its conserved first and last residue. The D gene is left open where the match is weak. Clone size is given for some rows only: seen once, a few or many times, or a class if the clone is expanded.

CDR3 protein | CDR3 DNA | V gene | D gene | J gene | clone size
CASRAGQGIYNEQFF | TGTGCCAGCAGAGCGGGACAGGGAATCTACAATGAGCAGTTCTTC | TRBV6-5 | TRBD1 | TRBJ2-1 | NA
CSVEDTGKIYGYTF | TGCAGCGTTGAAGATACAGGGAAAATCTATGGCTACACCTTC | TRBV29-1 | NA | TRBJ1-2 | NA
CAWSWGQNEKLFF | TGTGCCTGGAGTTGGGGACAGAATGAAAAACTGTTTTTT | TRBV30 | TRBD1 | TRBJ1-4 | NA
CASSFDRGFQPQHF | TGTGCCAGCAGCTTTGACAGGGGCTTCCAGCCCCAGCATTTT | TRBV7-2 | TRBD1 | TRBJ1-5 | NA
CASSGQGRVGYTF | TGTGCCAGCAGCGGACAGGGGAGGGTGGGCTACACCTTC | TRBV7-3 | TRBD1 | TRBJ1-2 | NA
CAWRRGYHEQYF | TGTGCCTGGAGGAGAGGATACCACGAGCAGTACTTC | TRBV30 | NA | TRBJ2-7 | NA
CSVGRTGGNEQYF | TGCAGCGTTGGAAGGACAGGGGGAAACGAGCAGTACTTC | TRBV29-1 | TRBD1 | TRBJ2-7 | NA
CASSLGGNYGYTF | TGTGCCAGCAGCTTGGGGGGCAACTATGGCTACACCTTC | TRBV5-5 | NA | TRBJ1-2 | NA
CASSDLGGSNEKLFF | TGTGCCAGCAGCGACTTGGGGGGTTCTAATGAAAAACTGTTTTTT | TRBV11-2 | NA | TRBJ1-4 | once
CASSIGQANYEQYF | TGTGCCAGTAGTATAGGACAGGCCAACTACGAGCAGTACTTC | TRBV19 | NA | TRBJ2-7 | NA
CASSSTGEVGNTIYF | TGTGCCAGCAGTTCGACAGGGGAAGTTGGGAACACCATATATTTT | TRBV28 | TRBD1 | TRBJ1-3 | NA
CASSAIPASGEQFF | TGTGCCAGCAGCGCAATCCCCGCCAGTGGTGAGCAGTTCTTC | TRBV7-3 | NA | TRBJ2-1 | NA
CASSQTPSGTSGSLYNEQFF | TGTGCCAGCAGCCAAACCCCCTCCGGGACTAGCGGATCATTATACAATGAGCAGTTCTTC | TRBV4-2 | TRBD2 | TRBJ2-1 | NA
CASIVGDFEVNTEAFF | TGTGCCAGCATTGTCGGGGACTTTGAGGTGAACACTGAAGCTTTCTTT | TRBV28 | NA | TRBJ1-1 | NA
CASSIPGQYGYTF | TGTGCCAGTAGTATCCCGGGACAGTATGGCTACACCTTC | TRBV19 | TRBD1 | TRBJ1-2 | NA
CASSMGRISYNSPLHF | TGTGCCAGTAGTATGGGCAGAATCTCCTATAATTCACCCCTCCACTTT | TRBV19 | NA | TRBJ1-6 | few
CASSDPRDRGPHEQFF | TGCGCCAGCAGTGATCCCCGGGACAGGGGGCCCCATGAGCAGTTCTTC | TRBV10-1 | TRBD1 | TRBJ2-1 | few
CASSPGQGAWEQYF | TGTGCCAGCAGCCCCGGACAGGGGGCCTGGGAGCAGTACTTC | TRBV13 | TRBD1 | TRBJ2-7 | NA
CASSLAQGGQTQYF | TGTGCCAGCAGCTTGGCCCAGGGGGGTCAGACCCAGTACTTC | TRBV5-8 | NA | TRBJ2-5 | NA
CASRSAEANYGYTF | TGTGCCAGCAGATCAGCGGAAGCTAACTATGGCTACACCTTC | TRBV6-5 | NA | TRBJ1-2 | NA
CASSPTSGGTDTQYF | TGTGCCAGCAGCCCTACTAGCGGGGGGACAGATACGCAGTATTTT | TRBV3-1/TRBV3-2 | TRBD2 | TRBJ2-3 | NA
CATSGTGSRRVGYTF | TGTGCCACCAGCGGGACAGGGTCTCGTCGTGTTGGCTACACCTTC | TRBV19 | TRBD1 | TRBJ1-2 | NA
CASSPPGQDNYGYTF | TGTGCCAGCTCACCACCGGGACAGGATAACTATGGCTACACCTTC | TRBV18 | TRBD1 | TRBJ1-2 | NA
CASSLASSGPQHF | TGTGCCAGCAGCTTAGCCTCGTCGGGGCCCCAGCATTTT | TRBV7-6 | NA | TRBJ1-5 | NA
CASSLVGQGAIATNEKLFF | TGCGCCAGCAGCTTGGTCGGACAGGGAGCGATCGCAACTAATGAAAAACTGTTTTTT | TRBV5-1 | TRBD1 | TRBJ1-4 | once
CASSEDRFATNEKLFF | TGTGCCAGCAGCGAAGACAGGTTCGCAACTAATGAAAAACTGTTTTTT | TRBV7-9 | NA | TRBJ1-4 | NA
CATSDFKGGANEQFF | TGTGCCACCAGTGATTTCAAAGGGGGCGCGAATGAGCAGTTCTTC | TRBV24-1 | TRBD1 | TRBJ2-1 | few
CASNSERSTDTQYF | TGTGCCAGTAACTCAGAGCGGAGCACAGATACGCAGTATTTT | TRBV19 | NA | TRBJ2-3 | NA
CASRDPLGQGSNSPLHF | TGTGCCAGCAGGGATCCGCTCGGACAGGGGTCTAATTCACCCCTCCACTTT | TRBV5-4 | TRBD1 | TRBJ1-6 | NA